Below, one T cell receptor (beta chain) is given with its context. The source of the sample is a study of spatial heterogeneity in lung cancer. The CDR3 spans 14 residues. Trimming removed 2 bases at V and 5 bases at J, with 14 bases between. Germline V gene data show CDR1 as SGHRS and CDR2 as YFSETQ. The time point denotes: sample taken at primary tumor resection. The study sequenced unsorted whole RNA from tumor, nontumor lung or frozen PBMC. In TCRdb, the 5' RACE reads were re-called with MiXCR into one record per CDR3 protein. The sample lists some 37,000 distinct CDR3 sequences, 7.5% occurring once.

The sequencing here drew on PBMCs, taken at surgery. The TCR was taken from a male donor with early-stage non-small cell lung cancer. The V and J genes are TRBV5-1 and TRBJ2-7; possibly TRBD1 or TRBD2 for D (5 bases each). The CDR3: CASSFGAGGNEQYV. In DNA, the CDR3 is TGCGCCAGCAGCTTCGGGGCAGGCGGAAACGAGCAGTACGTC.